These 32 T cell receptor beta chains were sequenced from one sample in a study of blood T cell repertoires in COVID-19. The protocol was immunoSEQ multiplex PCR, while the TCRdb copy is restricted to in-frame clones and leaves out a portion. The table shows under 60,000 clones, with more than 65% occurring only once. Material: peripheral blood. Receptor source: a human donor in a cohort sampled during active COVID-19.

The rearrangement joins TRBV11-3 to TRBJ2-7; TRBD1 agrees at 7 bases. The CDR3 consists of 14 residues. V dropped 7 bases and J dropped 5; count of bases not matched to a gene: 11. CDR1 is SGHNT, CDR2 YENEEA, per germline. DNA for the CDR3: TGTGCCAGCACCCCCCGGGACAGCCTTCACGAGCAGTACTTC. Amino acid sequence: CASTPRDSLHEQYF.

CDR3 region: CASSLGSSGGYNEQFF. CDR3 bases: TGTGCCAGCAGCTTGGGGTCTAGCGGGGGATACAATGAGCAGTTCTTC. The chain carries TRBV5-8 and TRBJ2-1; 10 bases are shared with TRBD2. V shed 0 bases, J shed 4 bases, and the junction held 4 bases outside the gene matches. Germline CDR1 is SGHTS and CDR2 is YDEGEE. The length of the CDR3 is 16 residues.

This clone showed up just once. The genes are TRBV7-3 and TRBJ2-1; 8 nucleotides agree with TRBD2. The CDR3 is 14 amino acids. Germline V lookup: CDR1 SGHTA, CDR2 FQGTGA. J lost 6 bases, V lost 5 bases, and 6 bases had no gene match. This chain's CDR3 is CASSPMAGGNEQFF. CDR3 in DNA: TGTGCCAGCAGCCCAATGGCGGGGGGCAATGAGCAGTTCTTC.

The chain couples TRBV4-2 to TRBJ1-3; D might be TRBD1 (6 bases). V was pared by 5 bases and J by 0 bases, with 11 bases between. The germline V gene encodes CDR1 LGHNA and CDR2 YNFKEQ. CDR3 size: 15 residues. Written as DNA, the CDR3 is TGTGCCAGCAGCGGCCGGGACACCTCTGGAAACACCATATATTTT. Protein sequence: CASSGRDTSGNTIYF.

The chain uses TRBV5-6 and TRBJ2-1, with D possibly TRBD2 on 6 matching bases. The germline V gene encodes CDR1 SGHDT and CDR2 YYEEEE. The CDR3 is made up of 15 amino acids. Trimming took off 4 bases at V and 9 bases at J, with 20 bases between the two ends. CDR3 in amino acids: CASSQWGTLTGEQFF. The CDR3 DNA reads TGTGCCAGCAGCCAGTGGGGGACTCTAACAGGTGAGCAGTTCTTC.

The rearrangement links TRBV19 to TRBJ1-1, with D tentatively TRBD1 (5 bases). V lost 3 bases to trimming and J lost 0 bases, with 8 bases between them. The CDR3 consists of 14 residues. In germline, CDR1 is LNHDA, CDR2 SQIVND (reference sequence). The CDR3 DNA follows: TGTGCCAGTAGTATCCAGGGTGTGAACACTGAAGCTTTCTTT. Translating gives CASSIQGVNTEAFF.

This sequence joins TRBV28 and TRBJ2-7, with TRBD1 identical over 9 bases. There are 15 residues in the CDR3. The germline gives CDR1 MDHEN, CDR2 SYDVKM. V trimming: 5 bases; J trimming: 4 bases; junction bases outside the gene matches: 9. CDR3 residues: CASSPRTGVTYEQYF. The CDR3 DNA follows: TGTGCCAGCAGTCCTAGGACAGGGGTGACGTACGAGCAGTACTTC.

This sequence joins TRBV3-1 (or the pseudogene TRBV3-2) and TRBJ2-2; no reliable D call. There are 14 residues in the CDR3. V was trimmed by 1 base and J by 5 bases, leaving 8 bases between them. The germline CDR1 and CDR2 sequences are LGHDT and YNNKEL (reference sequence). In DNA, the CDR3 is TGTGCCAGCAGCCAAGCGACCGGGACCGGGGAGCTGTTTTTT. Translation gives CASSQATGTGELFF.

The V call is TRBV30, the J call TRBJ2-2, with 7 bases matching TRBD1. CDR1 is GTSNPN, CDR2 SVGIG, per germline (reference sequence). The ends lost 8 bases at V and 4 bases at J; junction bases unmatched: 10. The CDR3 runs 14 residues. The CDR3 spells CATRQGRFTGELFF. The CDR3 DNA reads TGTGCCACCCGACAGGGACGATTCACCGGGGAGCTGTTTTTT.

This rearrangement joins TRBV14 to TRBJ2-3; 8 bases agree with TRBD2. This CDR3 has 16 amino acids. V shed 1 base and J 2 bases; nucleotides not matched to a gene: 5. CDR1 SGHDN and CDR2 FVKESK come from the germline V gene. The CDR3 DNA sequence: TGTGCCAGCAGCCAAGGTAGCGGGGCCCTCACAGATACGCAGTATTTT. Protein: CASSQGSGALTDTQYF.

This chain links TRBV3-1 (or the pseudogene TRBV3-2) with TRBJ1-1; 9 bases fit TRBD1. The CDR3 extends over 16 amino acids. Trimming took 4 bases from V and 4 from J; bases not matched to a gene: 10. Germline V gene sequence: CDR1 LGHDT, CDR2 YNNKEL (reference sequence). The CDR3 loop reads CASSRPLRDRATEAFF. The CDR3 DNA reads as TGTGCCAGCAGCCGACCCCTCCGGGACAGGGCCACTGAAGCTTTCTTT.

The chain is built from TRBV6-5 and TRBJ2-3; 8 positions agree with TRBD1. The CDR3 covers 13 residues. V lost 6 bases, J lost 5 bases, and 4 bases stayed unmatched. CDR1 and CDR2 (germline): MNHEY, SVGAGI. CDR3 sequence: CASRTGGLDTQYF. DNA of the CDR3: TGTGCCAGCAGAACAGGGGGATTAGATACGCAGTATTTT.

The chain recombines TRBV7-9 with TRBJ2-7; D unresolved. In germline, CDR1 is SEHNR, CDR2 FQNEAQ (reference sequence). This CDR3 contains 13 residues. Trimming shortened V by 7 bases and J by 2 bases, and 12 bases separated the two germline ends. The CDR3 sequence: CASTKTVTYEQYF. For the CDR3, the DNA is TGTGCCAGCACCAAAACGGTAACCTACGAGCAGTACTTC.

The chain links TRBV4-2 to TRBJ2-5; 13 bases are a match to TRBD2. V shed 1 base, J shed 5 bases, and the junction held 7 bases outside the gene matches. Germline CDR1 is LGHNA and CDR2 is YNFKEQ. This CDR3 is built from 17 residues. CDR3 coding DNA: TGTGCCAGCAGCCAAGGCACACTAGCGGGGGGGCGGGAGACCCAGTACTTC. It is translated as CASSQGTLAGGRETQYF.

This rearrangement joins TRBV2 to TRBJ1-2; no definite D call. The germline V gene encodes CDR1 SNHLY and CDR2 FYNNEI. Trimming took 3 bases from V and 5 from J, leaving 13 bases between them. CDR3 length: 14 residues. In nucleotides, the CDR3 is TGTGCCAGCAGTGACAGTCGGGGTGCGTATGGCTACACCTTC. It translates to CASSDSRGAYGYTF.

The genes are TRBV10-3 and TRBJ2-3; 12 bases line up with TRBD2. CDR1 is ENHRY and CDR2 is SYGVKD in the germline V gene. Germline trimming cut 6 bases from V and 3 bases from J; bases unmatched to any gene: 4. The CDR3 covers 15 residues. The CDR3 loop reads CAIRETSGRTDTQYF. The CDR3 DNA follows: TGTGCCATCAGGGAGACTAGCGGGAGAACAGATACGCAGTATTTT.

V is TRBV7-3 and J is TRBJ2-7, with 13 bases that match TRBD2. This CDR3 has 15 residues. V shed 5 bases and J 3 bases; nucleotides not matched to a gene: 4. Germline V gives CDR1 SGHTA, CDR2 FQGTGA. CDR3 region: CASSPGLAGVYEQYF. The DNA of the CDR3 is TGTGCCAGCAGCCCAGGACTAGCGGGAGTCTACGAGCAGTACTTC.

This clone was recorded a few times. The chain employs TRBV4-1 and TRBJ1-2; D unclear. The CDR3 covers 14 residues. V shed 2 bases and J shed 6 bases, with 13 bases lying between them. The germline CDR1 and CDR2 sequences are MGHRA and YSYEKL. CDR3 residues: CASSQNQEVDGYTF. DNA of the CDR3: TGCGCCAGCAGCCAAAACCAGGAAGTTGATGGCTACACCTTC.

This clone was detected only once. The same CDR3 is also encoded by other DNA sequences in this sample. The chain carries TRBV7-8 and TRBJ2-5; the D gene is possibly TRBD1 (6 bases). The CDR3 is 14 amino acids. Germline-derived CDR1 and CDR2 are SGHVS and FQNEAQ. V was clipped by 5 bases and J by 2 bases, with 12 bases between them. This chain's CDR3 is CASSLGTLQETQYF. Written as DNA, the CDR3 is TGTGCCAGCAGCCTCGGGACACTACAAGAGACCCAGTACTTC.

This clone was recorded once. The rearrangement links TRBV5-1 to TRBJ2-5; 8 nucleotides line up with TRBD1. The CDR3 is made up of 15 amino acids. V shed 3 bases and J 4 bases; nucleotides not matched to a gene: 8. Germline V CDR1 and CDR2: SGHRS, YFSETQ. This CDR3 reads CASSSTGVQGETQYF. CDR3 DNA sequence: TGCGCCAGCAGCTCGACAGGGGTACAGGGAGAGACCCAGTACTTC. Full variable domain (outside the CDR3, taken from reference TRBV5-1 and TRBJ2-5): KAGVTQTPRYLIKTRGQQVTLSCSPISGHRSVSWYQQTPGQGLQFLFEYFSETQRNKGNFPGRFSGRQFSNSRSEMNVSTLELGDSALYLCASSSTGVQGETQYFGPGTRLLVL.

The V and J genes are TRBV19 and TRBJ2-1; D is perhaps TRBD1 (6 bases). The CDR3 loop spans 14 amino acids. Deletions cut 6 bases from V and 7 bases from J, with 16 bases between. Germline assignment: CDR1 LNHDA and CDR2 SQIVND (reference sequence). CDR3 in amino acids: CASSSMLQGNEQFF. In DNA, the CDR3 is TGTGCCAGTAGCAGTATGTTACAGGGAAATGAGCAGTTCTTC.

This clone appeared a few times. This sequence joins TRBV4-3 and TRBJ2-2, with D perhaps TRBD1 (6 bases). Trimming shortened V by 0 bases and J by 6 bases, and 17 bases separated the two germline ends. The germline V gene encodes CDR1 LGHNA and CDR2 YSLEER. The CDR3 is made up of 17 amino acids. In DNA, the CDR3 is TGCGCCAGCAGCCAAGATGCGCCAGGGGTGGATCCCGGGGAGCTGTTTTTT. It yields the protein CASSQDAPGVDPGELFF.

For the CDR3, the DNA is TGTGCCAGCAGCCAAGATCGGAGCGGTCTTTACAATGAGCAGTTCTTC. Its protein is CASSQDRSGLYNEQFF. The J gene is TRBJ2-1, the V gene TRBV4-2; maybe TRBD2 (5 bases). V lost 0 bases and J lost 4, with 13 bases in between. Germline values: CDR1 LGHNA, CDR2 YNFKEQ. The CDR3 runs 16 residues.

The chain joins TRBV5-5 to TRBJ1-1; 7 nucleotides agree with TRBD1. CDR1 SGHKS and CDR2 YYEKEE come from the germline V gene (reference sequence). The CDR3 is made up of 15 amino acids. The V segment lost 3 bases and the J segment 4 bases; nucleotides outside the gene matches: 9. CDR3 in amino acids: CASSSQTGSGTEAFF. CDR3 coding DNA: TGTGCCAGCAGCTCCCAGACAGGGTCGGGCACTGAAGCTTTCTTT.

The gene calls are TRBV7-2 and TRBJ2-5, with D hard to call. CDR1 and CDR2 from the germline V gene are SGHTA and FQGNSA. Trimming removed 4 bases at V and 0 bases at J, with 6 bases between. CDR3 length: 13 residues. CDR3 in amino acids: CASSSRYQETQYF. The CDR3 nucleotides read TGTGCCAGCAGCTCTAGGTACCAAGAGACCCAGTACTTC.

The V and J genes are TRBV5-1 and TRBJ2-7; perhaps TRBD2 as D (5 bases). The germline CDR1 and CDR2 sequences are SGHRS and YFSETQ. This CDR3 region has 14 residues. The V gene lost 2 bases and the J gene lost 7 bases, with 16 bases spanning the gap. CDR3 nucleotides: TGCGCCAGCAGCTTTACAGTAAAGGGAGAAGAGCAGTACTTC. Translated: CASSFTVKGEEQYF. The variable domain in full, with the rest retrieved from reference TRBV5-1 and TRBJ2-7, is KAGVTQTPRYLIKTRGQQVTLSCSPISGHRSVSWYQQTPGQGLQFLFEYFSETQRNKGNFPGRFSGRQFSNSRSEMNVSTLELGDSALYLCASSFTVKGEEQYFGPGTRLTVT.

The chain recombines TRBV30 with TRBJ1-5; 7 bases are shared with TRBD1. Trimming cost V 3 bases and J 0 bases; bases outside gene matches: 11. This CDR3 contains 17 residues. CDR1 and CDR2 from the germline V gene are GTSNPN and SVGIG (reference sequence). The CDR3 is CAWSNLGTVYSNQPQHF. CDR3 DNA sequence: TGTGCCTGGAGCAACCTGGGGACAGTTTATAGCAATCAGCCCCAGCATTTT. Using reference TRBV30 and TRBJ1-5 for the parts outside the CDR3, the full variable domain is SQTIHQWPATLVQPVGSPLSLECTVEGTSNPNLYWYRQAAGRGLQLLFYSVGIGQISSEVPQNLSASRPQDRQFILSSKKLLLSDSGFYLCAWSNLGTVYSNQPQHFGDGTRLSIL.

The chain has TRBV3-1 (or the pseudogene TRBV3-2) and TRBJ2-1; possibly TRBD2 for D (6 bases). Trimming took 4 bases from V and 10 from J, leaving 20 bases between them. The CDR3 is 15 amino acids. The germline V gene encodes CDR1 LGHDT and CDR2 YNNKEL (reference sequence). DNA for the CDR3: TGTGCCAGCAGCCCGTCGGGACTCTCCAGGGTGGAGCAGTTCTTC. Translating it yields CASSPSGLSRVEQFF.

The V and J genes are TRBV11-3 and TRBJ1-1; D gene uncertain. Germline values: CDR1 SGHNT, CDR2 YENEEA. The CDR3 sequence is 14 residues long. With 1 base removed from V and 4 bases from J, the gap between germline ends came to 10 bases. The CDR3 DNA is TGTGCCAGCAGCTTAGGAGGGTGGGGCACTGAAGCTTTCTTT. Protein product: CASSLGGWGTEAFF.

The chain employs TRBV19 and TRBJ1-1; 12 bases map to TRBD1. J lost 1 base, V lost 9 bases, and 6 bases had no gene match. Germline V gene lookup returns CDR1 LNHDA and CDR2 SQIVND (reference sequence). The CDR3 loop spans 15 amino acids. The CDR3 DNA is TGTGCCAGCAGGGACAGGGGGCAAGGGAACACTGAAGCTTTCTTT. Translated: CASRDRGQGNTEAFF.

The V call is TRBV28, the J call TRBJ2-7, with 10 bases aligning to TRBD2. V lost 3 bases and J lost 0; bases outside the gene matches: 8. Germline CDR1 MDHEN, CDR2 SYDVKM. The length of the CDR3 is 17 residues. The CDR3: CASSFPASGSLSYEQYF. CDR3 sequence (DNA): TGTGCCAGCAGTTTCCCGGCTAGCGGGAGCCTCTCCTACGAGCAGTACTTC.

The genes are TRBV18 and TRBJ2-3; TRBD2 matches at 8 bases. In germline, CDR1 is KGHSH, CDR2 LQKENI. V was clipped by 6 bases and J by 5 bases; unmatched bases: 16. The CDR3 contains 17 residues. CDR3 amino acids: CASSSGRSGGPQDTQYF. In DNA form, the CDR3 reads TGTGCCAGCTCGTCGGGACGGTCGGGAGGGCCGCAAGATACGCAGTATTTT. The variable domain in full, completed from reference TRBV18 and TRBJ2-3, reads NAGVMQNPRHLVRRRGQEARLRCSPMKGHSHVYWYRQLPEEGLKFMVYLQKENIIDESGMPKERFSAEFPKEGPSILRIQQVVRGDSAAYFCASSSGRSGGPQDTQYFGPGTRLTVL.